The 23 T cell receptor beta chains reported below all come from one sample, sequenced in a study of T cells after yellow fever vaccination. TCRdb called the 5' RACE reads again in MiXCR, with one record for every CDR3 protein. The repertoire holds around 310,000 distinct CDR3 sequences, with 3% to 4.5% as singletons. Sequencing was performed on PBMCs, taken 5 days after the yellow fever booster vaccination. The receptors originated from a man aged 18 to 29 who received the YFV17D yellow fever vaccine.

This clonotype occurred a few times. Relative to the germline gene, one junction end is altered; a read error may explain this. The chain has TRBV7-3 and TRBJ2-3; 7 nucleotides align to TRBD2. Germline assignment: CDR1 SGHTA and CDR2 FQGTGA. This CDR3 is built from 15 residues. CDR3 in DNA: TGTGCCAGCAGCCTAACTAGCGCGAGCACAGATACGCAGTATTTT. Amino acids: CASSLTSASTDTQYF. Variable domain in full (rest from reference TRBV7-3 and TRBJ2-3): GAGVSQTPSNKVTEKGKYVELRCDPISGHTALYWYRQSLGQGPEFLIYFQGTGAADDSGLPNDRFFAVRPEGSVSTLKIQRTERGDSAVYLCASSLTSASTDTQYFGPGTRLTVL.

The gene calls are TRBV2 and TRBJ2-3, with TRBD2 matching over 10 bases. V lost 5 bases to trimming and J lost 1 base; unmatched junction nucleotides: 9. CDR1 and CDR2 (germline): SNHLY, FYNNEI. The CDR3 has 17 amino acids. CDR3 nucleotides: TGTGCCAGCAGTCCTCGGACTAGCGGACTCCGCACAGATACGCAGTATTTT. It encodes CASSPRTSGLRTDTQYF. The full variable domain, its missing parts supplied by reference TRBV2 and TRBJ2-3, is EPEVTQTPSHQVTQMGQEVILRCVPISNHLYFYWYRQILGQKVEFLVSFYNNEISEKSEIFDDQFSVERPDGSNFTLKIRSTKLEDSAMYFCASSPRTSGLRTDTQYFGPGTRLTVL.

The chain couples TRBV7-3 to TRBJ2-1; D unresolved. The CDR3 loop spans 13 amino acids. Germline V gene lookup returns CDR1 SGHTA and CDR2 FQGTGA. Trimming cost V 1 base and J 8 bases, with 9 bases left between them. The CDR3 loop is CASSLRVMDEQFF. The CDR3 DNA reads TGTGCCAGCAGCTTAAGGGTTATGGATGAGCAGTTCTTC. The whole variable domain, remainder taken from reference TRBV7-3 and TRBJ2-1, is GAGVSQTPSNKVTEKGKYVELRCDPISGHTALYWYRQSLGQGPEFLIYFQGTGAADDSGLPNDRFFAVRPEGSVSTLKIQRTERGDSAVYLCASSLRVMDEQFFGPGTRLTVL.

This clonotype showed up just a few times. The CDR3 loop is CASSAQVADTQYF. CDR3 coding DNA: TGTGCCAGCAGCGCCCAGGTGGCAGATACGCAGTATTTT. The chain is built from TRBV7-6 and TRBJ2-3; D is uncertain. V was clipped by 5 bases and J by 4 bases, with 10 bases between them. Germline V CDR1 and CDR2: SGHVS, FNYEAQ. CDR3 length: 13 residues.

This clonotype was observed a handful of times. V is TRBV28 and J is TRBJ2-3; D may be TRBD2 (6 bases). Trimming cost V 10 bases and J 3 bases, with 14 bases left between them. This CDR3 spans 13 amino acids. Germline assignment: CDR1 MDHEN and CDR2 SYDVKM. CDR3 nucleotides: TGTGCCACCCGAAGGGAGGCTACAGATACGCAGTATTTT. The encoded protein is CATRREATDTQYF.

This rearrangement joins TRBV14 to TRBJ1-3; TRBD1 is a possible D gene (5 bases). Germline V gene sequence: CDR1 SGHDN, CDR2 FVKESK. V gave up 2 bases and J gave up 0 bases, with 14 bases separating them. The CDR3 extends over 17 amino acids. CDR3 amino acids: CASSQYYRSSSGNTIYF. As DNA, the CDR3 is TGTGCCAGCAGCCAATATTACAGGTCGAGCTCTGGAAACACCATATATTTT.

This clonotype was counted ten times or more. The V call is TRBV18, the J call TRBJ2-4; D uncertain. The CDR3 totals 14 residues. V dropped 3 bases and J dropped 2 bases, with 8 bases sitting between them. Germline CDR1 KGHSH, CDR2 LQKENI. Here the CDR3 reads CASSPVGSKNIQYF. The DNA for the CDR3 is TGTGCCAGCTCACCTGTGGGGTCCAAAAACATTCAGTACTTC.

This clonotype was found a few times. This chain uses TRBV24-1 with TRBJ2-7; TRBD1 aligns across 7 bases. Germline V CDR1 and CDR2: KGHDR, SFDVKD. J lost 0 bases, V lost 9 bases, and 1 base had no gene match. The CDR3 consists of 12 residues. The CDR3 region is CATRDSSYEQYF. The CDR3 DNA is TGTGCCACCCGGGACAGCTCCTACGAGCAGTACTTC.

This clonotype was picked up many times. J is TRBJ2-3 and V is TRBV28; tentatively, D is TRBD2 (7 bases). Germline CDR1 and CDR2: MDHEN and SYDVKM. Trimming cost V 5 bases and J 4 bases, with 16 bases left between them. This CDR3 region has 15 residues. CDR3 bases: TGTGCCAGCAGTCCCTGGGGGGGCCAGGCAGATACGCAGTATTTT. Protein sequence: CASSPWGGQADTQYF.

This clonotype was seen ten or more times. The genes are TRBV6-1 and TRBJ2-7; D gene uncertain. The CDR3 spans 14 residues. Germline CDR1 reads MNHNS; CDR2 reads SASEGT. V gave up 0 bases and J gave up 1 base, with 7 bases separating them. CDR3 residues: CASSEATVSYEQYV. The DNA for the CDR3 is TGTGCCAGCAGTGAAGCTACAGTTTCCTACGAGCAGTACGTC.

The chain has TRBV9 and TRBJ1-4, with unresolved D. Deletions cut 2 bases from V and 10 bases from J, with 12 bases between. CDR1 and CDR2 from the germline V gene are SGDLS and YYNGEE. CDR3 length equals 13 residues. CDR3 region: CASSVFIGGKLFF. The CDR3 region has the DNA TGTGCCAGCAGCGTTTTCATCGGTGGAAAACTGTTTTTT.

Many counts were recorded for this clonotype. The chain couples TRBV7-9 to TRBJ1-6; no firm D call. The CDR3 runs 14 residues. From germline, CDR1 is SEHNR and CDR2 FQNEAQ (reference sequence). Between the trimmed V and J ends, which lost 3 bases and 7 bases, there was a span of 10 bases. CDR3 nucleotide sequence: TGTGCCAGCAGCTTGGGCAGACCCAATTCACCCCTCCACTTT. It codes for CASSLGRPNSPLHF. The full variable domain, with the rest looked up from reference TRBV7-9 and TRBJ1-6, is DTGVSQNPRHKITKRGQNVTFRCDPISEHNRLYWYRQTLGQGPEFLTYFQNEAQLEKSRLLSDRFSAERPKGSFSTLEIQRTEQGDSAMYLCASSLGRPNSPLHFGNGTRLTVT.

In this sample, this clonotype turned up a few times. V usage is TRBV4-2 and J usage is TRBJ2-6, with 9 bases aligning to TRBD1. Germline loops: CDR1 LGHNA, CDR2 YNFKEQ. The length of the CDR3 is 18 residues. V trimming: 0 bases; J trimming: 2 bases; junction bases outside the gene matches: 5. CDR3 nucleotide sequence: TGTGCCAGCAGCCAAGATACAGGGGGCGCGGCTGGGGCCAACGTCCTGACTTTC. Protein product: CASSQDTGGAAGANVLTF.

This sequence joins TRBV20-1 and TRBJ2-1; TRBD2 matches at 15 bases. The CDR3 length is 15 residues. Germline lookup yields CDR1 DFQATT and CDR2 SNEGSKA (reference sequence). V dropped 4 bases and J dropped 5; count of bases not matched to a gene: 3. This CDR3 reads CSATGTSGGHNEQFF. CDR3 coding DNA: TGCAGTGCTACCGGGACTAGCGGGGGGCACAATGAGCAGTTCTTC.

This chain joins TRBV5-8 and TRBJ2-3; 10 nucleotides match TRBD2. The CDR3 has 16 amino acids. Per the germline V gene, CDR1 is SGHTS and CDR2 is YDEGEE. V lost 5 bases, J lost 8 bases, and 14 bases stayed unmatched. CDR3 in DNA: TGTGCCAGCAGTTGGGATTTAGCGGGGGGCGGCGGTACGCAGTATTTT. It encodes CASSWDLAGGGGTQYF.

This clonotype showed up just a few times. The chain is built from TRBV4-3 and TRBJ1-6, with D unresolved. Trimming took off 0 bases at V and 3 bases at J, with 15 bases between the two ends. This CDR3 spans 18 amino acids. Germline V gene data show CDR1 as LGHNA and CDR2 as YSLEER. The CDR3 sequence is CASSQEIGSYHYNSPLHF. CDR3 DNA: TGCGCCAGCAGCCAAGAAATCGGAAGCTATCACTATAATTCACCCCTCCACTTT.

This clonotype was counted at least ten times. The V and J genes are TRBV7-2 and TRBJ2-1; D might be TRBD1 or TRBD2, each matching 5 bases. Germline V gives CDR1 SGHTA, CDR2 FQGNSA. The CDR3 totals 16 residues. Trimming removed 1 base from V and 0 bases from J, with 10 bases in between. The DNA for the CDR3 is TGTGCCAGCAGCTTAGAGGCAGGGAGCTCCTACAATGAGCAGTTCTTC. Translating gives CASSLEAGSSYNEQFF.

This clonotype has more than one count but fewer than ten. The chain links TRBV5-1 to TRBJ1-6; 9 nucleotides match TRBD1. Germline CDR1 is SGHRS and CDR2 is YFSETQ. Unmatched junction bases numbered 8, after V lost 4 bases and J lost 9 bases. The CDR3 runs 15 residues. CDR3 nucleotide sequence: TGCGCCAGCAGCCGCGGGGACAGGGACGGTTCACCCCTCCACTTT. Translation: CASSRGDRDGSPLHF.

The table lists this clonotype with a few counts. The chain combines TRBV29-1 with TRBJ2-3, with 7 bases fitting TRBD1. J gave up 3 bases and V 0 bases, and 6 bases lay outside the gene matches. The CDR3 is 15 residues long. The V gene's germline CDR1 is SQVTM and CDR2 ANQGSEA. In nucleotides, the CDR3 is TGCAGCGTTGAAGATCGGCAGGGGGAGACAGATACGCAGTATTTT. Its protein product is CSVEDRQGETDTQYF.

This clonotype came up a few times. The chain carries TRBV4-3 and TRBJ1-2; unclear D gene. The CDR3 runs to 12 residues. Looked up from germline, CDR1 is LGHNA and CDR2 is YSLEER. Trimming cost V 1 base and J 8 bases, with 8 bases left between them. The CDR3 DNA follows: TGCGCCAGCAGCCAAGGGACGTCCGGCTACACCTTC. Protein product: CASSQGTSGYTF.

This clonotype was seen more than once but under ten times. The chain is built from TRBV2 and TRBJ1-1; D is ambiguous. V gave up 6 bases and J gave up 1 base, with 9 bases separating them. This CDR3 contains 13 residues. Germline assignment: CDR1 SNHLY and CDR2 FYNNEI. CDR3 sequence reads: CASRTSANTEAFF. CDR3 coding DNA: TGTGCCAGCAGAACTTCAGCGAACACTGAAGCTTTCTTT.

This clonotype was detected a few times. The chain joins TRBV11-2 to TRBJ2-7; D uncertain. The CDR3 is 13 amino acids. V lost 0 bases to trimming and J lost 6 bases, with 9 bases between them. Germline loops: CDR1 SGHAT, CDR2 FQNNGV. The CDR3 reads CASSLETHSEQYV. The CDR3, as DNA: TGTGCCAGCAGCTTAGAAACACACTCCGAGCAGTACGTC.

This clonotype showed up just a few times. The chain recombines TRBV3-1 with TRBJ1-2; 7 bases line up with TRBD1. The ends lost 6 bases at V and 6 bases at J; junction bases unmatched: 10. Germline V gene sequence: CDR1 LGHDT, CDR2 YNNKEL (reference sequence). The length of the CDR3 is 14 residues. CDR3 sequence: CASSQQGSSDGYTF. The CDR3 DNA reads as TGTGCCAGCAGTCAACAGGGGTCCTCGGATGGCTACACCTTC.